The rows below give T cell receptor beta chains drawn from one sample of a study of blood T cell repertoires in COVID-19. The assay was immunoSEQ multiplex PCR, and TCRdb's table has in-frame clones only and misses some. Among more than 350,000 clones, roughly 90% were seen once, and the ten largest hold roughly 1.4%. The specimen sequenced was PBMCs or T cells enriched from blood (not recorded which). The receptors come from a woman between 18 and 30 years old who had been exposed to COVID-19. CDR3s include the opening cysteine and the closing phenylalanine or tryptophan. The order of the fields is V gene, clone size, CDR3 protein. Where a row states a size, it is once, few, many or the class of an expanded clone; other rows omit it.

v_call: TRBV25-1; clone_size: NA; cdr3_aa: CASSVLHDNSPLHF
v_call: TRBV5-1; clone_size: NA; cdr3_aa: CASSLDLGISGNTIYF
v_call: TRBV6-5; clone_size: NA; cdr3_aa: CASYAANYGYTF
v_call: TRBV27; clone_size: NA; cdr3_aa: CASSLSLRGNTEAFF
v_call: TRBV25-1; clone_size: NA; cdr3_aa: CASMRSPTGELFF
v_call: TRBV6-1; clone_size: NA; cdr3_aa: CASSEQGDSLSSYNSPLHF
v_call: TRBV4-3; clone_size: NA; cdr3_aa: CASSQEYSPSYEQYF
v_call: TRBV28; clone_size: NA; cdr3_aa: CASSSGQGYTGELFF
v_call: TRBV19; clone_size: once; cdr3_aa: CASSIGTGFETQYF
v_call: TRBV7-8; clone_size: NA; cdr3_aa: CASSLALAGSLNEQFF
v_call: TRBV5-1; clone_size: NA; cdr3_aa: CASSSLAGIQDTQYF
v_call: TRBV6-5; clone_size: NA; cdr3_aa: CASSRDRVNNEQFF
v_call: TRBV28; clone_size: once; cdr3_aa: CASKPEAGELFF
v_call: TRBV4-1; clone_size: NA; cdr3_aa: CASTTGGQAFEKLFF
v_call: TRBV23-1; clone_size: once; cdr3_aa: CASASGRVLNMNTEAFF
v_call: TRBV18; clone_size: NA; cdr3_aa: CASSPPSGGQTEAFF
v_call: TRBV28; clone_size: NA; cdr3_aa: CASSGRRGKNIQYF
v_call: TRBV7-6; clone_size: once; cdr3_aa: CASSLAPGIGRDNEQFF
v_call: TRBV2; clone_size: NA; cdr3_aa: CASSGGQGNQPQHF
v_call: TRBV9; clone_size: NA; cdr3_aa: CASSVRGTGGSPTGELFF
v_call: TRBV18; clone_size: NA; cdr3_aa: CASSPPVLGEQYF